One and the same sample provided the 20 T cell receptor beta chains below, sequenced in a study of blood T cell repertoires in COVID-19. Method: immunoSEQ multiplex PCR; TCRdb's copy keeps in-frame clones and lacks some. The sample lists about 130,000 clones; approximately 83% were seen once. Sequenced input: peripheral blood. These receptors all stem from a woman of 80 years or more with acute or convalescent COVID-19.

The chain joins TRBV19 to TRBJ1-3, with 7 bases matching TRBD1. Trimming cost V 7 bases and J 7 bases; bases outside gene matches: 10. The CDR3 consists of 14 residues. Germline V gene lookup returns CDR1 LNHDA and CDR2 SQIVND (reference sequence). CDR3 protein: CASIERDSENTIYF. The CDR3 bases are TGTGCCAGTATCGAACGGGACAGTGAGAACACCATATATTTT.

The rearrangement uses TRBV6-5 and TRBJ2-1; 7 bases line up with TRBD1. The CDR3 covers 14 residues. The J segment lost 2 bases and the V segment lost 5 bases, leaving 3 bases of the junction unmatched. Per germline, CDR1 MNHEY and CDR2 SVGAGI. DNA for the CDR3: TGTGCCAGCAGTCGGACAGGTCCCTACAATGAGCAGTTCTTC. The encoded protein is CASSRTGPYNEQFF.

The CDR3 region is CASSLRGLAGGRADTQYF. The CDR3 DNA reads as TGTGCCAGCAGCTTAAGAGGACTAGCGGGGGGCCGGGCAGATACGCAGTATTTT. The V and J genes are TRBV7-6 and TRBJ2-3; 14 bases align to TRBD2. The germline CDR1 and CDR2 sequences are SGHVS and FNYEAQ. The CDR3 spans 18 residues. J lost 4 bases, V lost 2 bases, and 8 bases had no gene match.

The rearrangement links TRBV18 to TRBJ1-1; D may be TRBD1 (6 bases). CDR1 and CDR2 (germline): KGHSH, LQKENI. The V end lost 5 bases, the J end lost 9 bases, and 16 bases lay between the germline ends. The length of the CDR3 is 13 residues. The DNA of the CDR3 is TGTGCCAGCTCATCCGCAGGGGCAAGCCAAGCTTTCTTT. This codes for CASSSAGASQAFF. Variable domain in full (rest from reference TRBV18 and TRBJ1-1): NAGVMQNPRHLVRRRGQEARLRCSPMKGHSHVYWYRQLPEEGLKFMVYLQKENIIDESGMPKERFSAEFPKEGPSILRIQQVVRGDSAAYFCASSSAGASQAFFGQGTRLTVV.

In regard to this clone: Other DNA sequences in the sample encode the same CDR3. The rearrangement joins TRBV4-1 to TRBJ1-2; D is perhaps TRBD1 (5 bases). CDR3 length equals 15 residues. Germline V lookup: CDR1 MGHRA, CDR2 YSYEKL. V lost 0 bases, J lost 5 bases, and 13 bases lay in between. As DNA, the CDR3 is TGCGCCAGCAGCCAAGACACTACAGGTGGATATGGCTACACCTTC. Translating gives CASSQDTTGGYGYTF.

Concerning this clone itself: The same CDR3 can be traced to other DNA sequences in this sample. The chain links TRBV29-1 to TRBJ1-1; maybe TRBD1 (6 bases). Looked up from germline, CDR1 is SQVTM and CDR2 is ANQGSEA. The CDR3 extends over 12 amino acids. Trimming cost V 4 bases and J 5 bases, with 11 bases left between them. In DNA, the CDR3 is TGCAGCGTTGGCAGGGGAAATACTGAAGCTTTCTTT. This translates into CSVGRGNTEAFF.

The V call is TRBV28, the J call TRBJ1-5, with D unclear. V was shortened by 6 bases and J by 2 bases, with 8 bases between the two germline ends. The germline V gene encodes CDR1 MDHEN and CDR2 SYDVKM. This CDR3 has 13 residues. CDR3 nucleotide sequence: TGTGCCAGCAGAACCGGTGGCAATCAGCCCCAGCATTTT. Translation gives CASRTGGNQPQHF.

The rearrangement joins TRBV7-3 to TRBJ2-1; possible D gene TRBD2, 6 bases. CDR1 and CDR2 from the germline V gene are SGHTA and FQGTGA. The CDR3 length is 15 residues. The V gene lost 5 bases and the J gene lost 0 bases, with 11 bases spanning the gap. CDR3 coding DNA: TGTGCCAGCAGCGTAGCGGAAAGCTCCTACAATGAGCAGTTCTTC. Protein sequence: CASSVAESSYNEQFF.

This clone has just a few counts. CDR3 DNA: TGCGCCAGCAGCTTGGGGATGACAGGGAACTATGGCTACACCTTC. As protein: CASSLGMTGNYGYTF. The chain links TRBV5-1 to TRBJ1-2; 7 positions agree with TRBD1. This CDR3 is 15 amino acids long. Unmatched junction bases numbered 4, after V lost 0 bases and J lost 2 bases. CDR1 is SGHRS and CDR2 is YFSETQ in the germline V gene.

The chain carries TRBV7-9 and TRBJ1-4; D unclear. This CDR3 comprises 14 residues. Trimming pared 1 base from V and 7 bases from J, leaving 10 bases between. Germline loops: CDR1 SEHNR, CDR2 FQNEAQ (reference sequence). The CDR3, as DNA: TGTGCCAGCAGCTTAGATGGGGAGCGTGAAAAACTGTTTTTT. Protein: CASSLDGEREKLFF.

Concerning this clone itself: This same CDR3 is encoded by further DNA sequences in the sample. Here the CDR3 reads CASSPNRGGTDTQYF. CDR3 nucleotides: TGTGCCAGCTCACCGAACAGGGGTGGCACAGATACGCAGTATTTT. The gene calls are TRBV18 and TRBJ2-3, with 7 bases aligning to TRBD1. Germline-derived CDR1 and CDR2 are KGHSH and LQKENI. Trimming removed 3 bases from V and 1 base from J; junction bases left unmatched: 4. The CDR3 is 15 residues long.

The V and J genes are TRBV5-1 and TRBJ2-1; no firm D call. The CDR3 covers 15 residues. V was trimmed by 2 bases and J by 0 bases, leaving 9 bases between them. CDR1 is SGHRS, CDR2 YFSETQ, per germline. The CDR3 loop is CASSLSGGSYNEQFF. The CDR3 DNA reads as TGCGCCAGCAGCTTATCGGGTGGCTCCTACAATGAGCAGTTCTTC.

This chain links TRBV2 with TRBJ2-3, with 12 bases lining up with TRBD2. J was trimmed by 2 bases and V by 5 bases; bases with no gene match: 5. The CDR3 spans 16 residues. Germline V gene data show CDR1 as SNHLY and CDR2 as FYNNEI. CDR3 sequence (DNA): TGTGCCAGCAGTCCGACTAGCGGGAGTCTCACAGATACGCAGTATTTT. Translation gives CASSPTSGSLTDTQYF.

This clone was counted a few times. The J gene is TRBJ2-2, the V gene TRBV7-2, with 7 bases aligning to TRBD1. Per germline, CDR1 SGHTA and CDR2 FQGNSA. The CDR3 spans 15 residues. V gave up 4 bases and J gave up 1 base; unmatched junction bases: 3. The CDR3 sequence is CASSSNRGNTGELFF. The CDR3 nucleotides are TGTGCCAGCAGCTCTAACAGGGGGAACACCGGGGAGCTGTTTTTT.

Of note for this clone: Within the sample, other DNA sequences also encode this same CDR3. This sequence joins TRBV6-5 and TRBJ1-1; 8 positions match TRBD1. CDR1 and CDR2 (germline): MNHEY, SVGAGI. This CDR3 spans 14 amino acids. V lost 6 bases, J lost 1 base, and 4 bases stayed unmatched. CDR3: CASRTDRGNTEAFF. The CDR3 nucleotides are TGTGCCAGCAGGACAGACAGGGGGAACACTGAAGCTTTCTTT.

The CDR3: CASSFAGEYSPLHF. Here the CDR3 DNA reads TGTGCCAGCAGCTTCGCGGGGGAGTATTCACCCCTCCACTTT. This chain uses TRBV11-2 with TRBJ1-6, with D tentatively TRBD1 (5 bases). The V gene's germline CDR1 is SGHAT and CDR2 FQNNGV. The length of the CDR3 is 14 residues. V was cut by 3 bases and J by 8 bases, with 11 bases left in between.

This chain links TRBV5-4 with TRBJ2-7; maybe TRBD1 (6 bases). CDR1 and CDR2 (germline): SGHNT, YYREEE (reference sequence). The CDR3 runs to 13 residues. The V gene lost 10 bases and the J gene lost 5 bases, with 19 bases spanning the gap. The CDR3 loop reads CALRNQDSDEQYF. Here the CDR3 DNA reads TGTGCCCTCCGCAACCAGGACAGTGACGAGCAGTACTTC.

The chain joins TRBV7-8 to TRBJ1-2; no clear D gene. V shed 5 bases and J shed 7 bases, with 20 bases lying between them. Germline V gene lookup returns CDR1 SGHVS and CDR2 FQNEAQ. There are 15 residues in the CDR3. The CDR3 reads CASSTRLEGNGGYTF. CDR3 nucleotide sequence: TGTGCCAGCAGCACAAGACTTGAGGGCAACGGTGGCTACACCTTC. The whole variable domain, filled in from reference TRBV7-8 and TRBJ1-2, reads GAGVSQSPRYKVAKRGQDVALRCDPISGHVSLFWYQQALGQGPEFLTYFQNEAQLDKSGLPSDRFFAERPEGSVSTLKIQRTQQEDSAVYLCASSTRLEGNGGYTFGSGTRLTVV.

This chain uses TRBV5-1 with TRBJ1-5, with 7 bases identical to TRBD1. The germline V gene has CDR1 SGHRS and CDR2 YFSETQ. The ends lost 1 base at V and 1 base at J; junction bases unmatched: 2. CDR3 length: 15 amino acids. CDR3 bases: TGCGCCAGCAGCTTGACAGGGGACAGCAATCAGCCCCAGCATTTT. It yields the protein CASSLTGDSNQPQHF.

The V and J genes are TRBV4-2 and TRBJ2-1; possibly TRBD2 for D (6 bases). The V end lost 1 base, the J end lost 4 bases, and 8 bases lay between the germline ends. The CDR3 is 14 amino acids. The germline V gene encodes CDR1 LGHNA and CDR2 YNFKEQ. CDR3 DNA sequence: TGTGCCAGCAGCCAAGGAGGGAGGTACAATGAGCAGTTCTTC. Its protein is CASSQGGRYNEQFF.